These 5 T cell receptor beta chains were all obtained from the same sample, sequenced in a study of spatial heterogeneity in lung cancer. The study, taken as a whole, reports: Higher tumor mutation counts went along with higher counts of expanded intratumoral alpha and beta TCRs.

Their antigens remain unidentified. Time point of the sample: sample taken at primary tumor resection. One entry per CDR3 protein, called by TCRdb with MiXCR from the 5' RACE reads. This sample has approximately 12,000 distinct CDR3 sequences, with around an eighth found just once. Sequences were derived from lung tumor tissue, sampled at surgery. These receptors were obtained from a female donor with early-stage non-small cell lung cancer.

This clonotype was counted only a few times. The J gene is TRBJ1-2, the V gene TRBV13, with 8 bases identical to TRBD1. Germline loops: CDR1 PRHDT, CDR2 FYEKMQ (reference sequence). Unmatched junction bases numbered 10, after V lost 6 bases and J lost 4 bases. The length of the CDR3 is 15 residues. The CDR3 bases are TGTGCCAGCAGGCGGAGGTTGGACAGGGCCTATGGCTACACCTTC. Translating gives CASRRRLDRAYGYTF. The entire variable domain, with the rest obtained from reference TRBV13 and TRBJ1-2, is as follows: AAGVIQSPRHLIKEKRETATLKCYPIPRHDTVYWYQQGPGQDPQFLISFYEKMQSDKGSIPDRFSAQQFSDYHSELNMSSLELGDSALYFCASRRRLDRAYGYTFGSGTRLTVV.

This clonotype was detected many times. The chain employs TRBV19 and TRBJ2-7, with TRBD2 matching over 7 bases. There are 16 residues in the CDR3. CDR1 and CDR2 (germline): LNHDA, SQIVND (reference sequence). V shed 3 bases, J shed 5 bases, and the junction held 13 bases outside the gene matches. In nucleotides, the CDR3 is TGTGCCAGTAGTATCCGGTCCAGCGGGATTTCCCACGAGCAGTACTTC. As protein: CASSIRSSGISHEQYF.

At least ten counts were recorded for this clonotype. The chain joins TRBV30 to TRBJ2-7; 7 nucleotides line up with TRBD1. The CDR3 is made up of 15 amino acids. Germline trimming cut 3 bases from V and 4 bases from J; bases unmatched to any gene: 12. CDR1 is GTSNPN, CDR2 SVGIG, per germline (reference sequence). The CDR3 DNA is TGTGCCTGGAGCAACGAAAGGGACAGCAAATACGAGCAGTACTTC. This gives the protein CAWSNERDSKYEQYF.

This clonotype was seen more than once but under ten times. This chain links TRBV7-9 with TRBJ2-1; no reliable D call. Trimming shortened V by 5 bases and J by 9 bases, and 14 bases separated the two germline ends. Germline CDR1 is SEHNR and CDR2 is FQNEAQ (reference sequence). This CDR3 is 13 amino acids long. CDR3 residues: CASSETLVFEQFF. CDR3 nucleotide sequence: TGTGCCAGCAGCGAGACTCTAGTATTTGAGCAGTTCTTC.

There are many counts of this clonotype. This chain uses TRBV7-3 with TRBJ1-1; D call uncertain. From germline, CDR1 is SGHTA and CDR2 FQGTGA. Trimming removed 4 bases at V and 3 bases at J, with 9 bases between. The CDR3 has 13 amino acids. The CDR3 sequence: CASSSHRDTEAFF. The DNA for the CDR3 is TGTGCCAGCAGCTCCCACCGGGACACTGAAGCTTTCTTT.